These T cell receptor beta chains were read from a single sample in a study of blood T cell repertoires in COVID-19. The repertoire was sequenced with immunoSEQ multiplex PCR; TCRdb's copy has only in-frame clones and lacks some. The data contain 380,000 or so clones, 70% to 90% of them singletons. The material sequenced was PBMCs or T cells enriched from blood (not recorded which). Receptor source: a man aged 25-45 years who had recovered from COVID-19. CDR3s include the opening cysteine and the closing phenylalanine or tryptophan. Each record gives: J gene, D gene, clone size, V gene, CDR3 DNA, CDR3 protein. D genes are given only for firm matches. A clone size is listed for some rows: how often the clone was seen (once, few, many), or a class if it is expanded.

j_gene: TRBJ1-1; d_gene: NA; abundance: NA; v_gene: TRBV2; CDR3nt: TGTGCCAGCAGTGTGTGGGGGGACGCTGAAGCTTTCTTT; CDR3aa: CASSVWGDAEAFF
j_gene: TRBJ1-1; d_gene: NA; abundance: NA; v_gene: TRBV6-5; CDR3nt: TGTGCCAGCAGTTACTCCGCCCGGAGCACTGAAGCTTTCTTT; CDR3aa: CASSYSARSTEAFF
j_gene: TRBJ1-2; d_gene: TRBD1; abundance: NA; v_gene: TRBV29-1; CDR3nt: TGCAGCGCTGAAACAGGGGGCTATGGCTACACCTTC; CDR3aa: CSAETGGYGYTF
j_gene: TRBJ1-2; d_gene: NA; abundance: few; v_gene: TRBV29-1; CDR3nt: TGCAGCGTTGCAGGCCTAGGAGGGAATGACTATGGCTACACCTTC; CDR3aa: CSVAGLGGNDYGYTF
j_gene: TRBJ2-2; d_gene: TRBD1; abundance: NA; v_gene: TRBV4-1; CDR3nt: TGCGCCAGCAGCCAAACCGGACAGGCATCGAACACCGGGGAGCTGTTTTTT; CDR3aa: CASSQTGQASNTGELFF
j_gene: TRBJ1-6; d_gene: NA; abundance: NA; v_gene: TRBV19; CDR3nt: TGTGCCAGTAGTCTCGGGAAGGGGGTCAACCCCCTCCACTTT; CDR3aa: CASSLGKGVNPLHF
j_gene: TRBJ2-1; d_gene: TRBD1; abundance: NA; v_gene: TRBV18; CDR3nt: TGTGCCAGCTCGCTCGGACAGGGCAATGAGCAGTTCTTC; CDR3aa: CASSLGQGNEQFF
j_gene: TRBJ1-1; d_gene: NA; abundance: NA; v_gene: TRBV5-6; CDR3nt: TGTGCCAGCAGCTTAAGGAGGAGCATACAATACACTGAAGCTTTCTTT; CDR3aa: CASSLRRSIQYTEAFF
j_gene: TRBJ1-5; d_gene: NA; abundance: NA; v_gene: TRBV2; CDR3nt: TGTGCCAGCCATGGACAGAGGAATCAGCCCCAGCATTTT; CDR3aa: CASHGQRNQPQHF
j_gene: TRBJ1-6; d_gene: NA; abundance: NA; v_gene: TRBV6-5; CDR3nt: TGTGCCAGCAGGGGACAAGGAAGCTCACCCCTCCACTTT; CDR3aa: CASRGQGSSPLHF
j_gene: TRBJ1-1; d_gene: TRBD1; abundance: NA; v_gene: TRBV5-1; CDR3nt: TGCGCCAGCAGCTTGGGGACAGGGGGCCTCGCTTTCTTT; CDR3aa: CASSLGTGGLAFF